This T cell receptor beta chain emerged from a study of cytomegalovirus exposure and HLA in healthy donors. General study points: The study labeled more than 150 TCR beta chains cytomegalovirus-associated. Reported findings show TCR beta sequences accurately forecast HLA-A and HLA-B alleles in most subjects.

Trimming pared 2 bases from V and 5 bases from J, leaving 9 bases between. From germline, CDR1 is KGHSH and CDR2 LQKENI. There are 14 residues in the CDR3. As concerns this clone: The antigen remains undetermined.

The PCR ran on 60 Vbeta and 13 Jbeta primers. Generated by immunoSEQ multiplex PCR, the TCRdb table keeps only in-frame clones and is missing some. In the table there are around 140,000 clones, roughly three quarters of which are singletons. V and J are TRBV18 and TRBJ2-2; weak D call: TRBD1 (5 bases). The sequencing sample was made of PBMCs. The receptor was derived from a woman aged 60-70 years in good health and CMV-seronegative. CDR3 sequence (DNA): TGTGCCAGCTCACCAGGCAGGGCGACCGGGGAGCTGTTTTTT. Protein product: CASSPGRATGELFF.